This T cell receptor beta chain was observed in a study of monozygotic twins with inflammatory bowel disease. Findings and caveats of the study: Among the T cells, different subtypes could not be distinguished. Support for any single strong IBD-associated signal or clonotype was not found. Using the inverse Simpson index, IBD patients had lower TCRbeta diversity than healthy co-twins.

Blood was collected, around 2.6 ml per donor. TCRdb reanalyzed the 5' RACE reads, giving one entry per CDR3 protein sequence and no DNA. The table for this sample gives some 170,000 distinct CDR3 sequences. With respect to this clonotype: The antigen is unknown.

The CDR3 totals 13 residues. Germline V gene data show CDR1 as KGHSH and CDR2 as LQKENI. The gene calls are TRBV18 and TRBJ1-5; TCRdb reports TRBD1, a call that lacks DNA to check it against. This receptor was obtained from a human donor with ulcerative colitis or Crohn's disease, or a healthy co-twin of an affected twin (not recorded which). Sequenced input: blood. CDR3 region: CASSPGGNQPQHF.